What follows is one T cell receptor (beta chain) and its context. Its antigen is still unknown. The germline CDR1 and CDR2 sequences are LNHNV and YYDKDF (reference sequence). Trimming took 4 bases from V and 4 from J; bases not matched to a gene: 5. This CDR3 contains 14 residues. Here immunoSEQ multiplex PCR was the method, and the copy in TCRdb shows in-frame clones only, minus some. The sample includes over 80,000 clones, roughly 94% of them seen just once. This record comes from a study of siplizumab effects on memory and regulatory T cells. Study-level findings and limits: Most alloreactive clones went unmapped to unstimulated subsets; only a minor fraction mapped.

The origin of this receptor is a human donor in good health. The J gene is TRBJ1-1, the V gene TRBV15, with 8 positions matching TRBD1. The sample consisted of non-Treg CD4+ T cells sorted from blood. DNA for the CDR3: TGTGCCACCAGCACCCAGGGGGCTCGCACTGAAGCTTTCTTT. Translating it yields CATSTQGARTEAFF.